This TCR beta chain was profiled in a study of T-cell reconstitution after alpha-beta-depleted transplantation in children. The study's findings and limits: After one year, T-cell counts and TCRbeta diversity mostly came from new T cells. Certain patients had high TCRbeta diversity at day 60, and it came from recipient T cells and thymic progenitors that survived. Where alpha-beta T cells came from about two months after transplant was reportedly several hundred expanded graft clones.

The TCRbeta library incorporated unique molecular identifiers. TCRdb analysed the PCR reads with MiXCR anew, one entry per CDR3 protein. This table holds about 98,000 distinct CDR3 sequences, under 7% found once. Per germline, CDR1 LGHNA and CDR2 YNFKEQ. CDR3 length: 16 amino acids. V lost 1 base and J 0 bases, leaving 10 bases between the germline ends. This clonotype was found many times. Its antigen is not identified. This rearrangement joins TRBV4-2 to TRBJ2-1; D gene ambiguous. The sequence was obtained from a female patient aged 2 to 10 who had a stem cell transplant for Fanconi anemia, so the T cells may come from the graft donor. The sample consisted of PBMCs, mostly from graft donor cells, taken 60 days after TCRalphabeta/CD19-depleted stem cell transplant. CDR3 region: CASSQGPGLSYNEQFF. Here the CDR3 DNA reads TGTGCCAGCAGCCAAGGTCCCGGCCTCTCCTACAATGAGCAGTTCTTC.